Each of the 21 T cell receptor beta chains below was sequenced from the same sample in a study of vaccination and CD4 T cells after COVID-19. These receptors lack a known antigen. Cultured CD4+ T-cell DNA underwent Oncomine TCR Beta short-read sequencing. TCRdb reanalysed the PCR reads using MiXCR and keeps one entry per CDR3 protein. The sample has about 17,000 distinct CDR3 sequences, 30% to 45% seen once. Treatment defined: roughly 10-day PBMC culture with coronavirus spike peptide pools or control peptides (ViraFEST assay). Sequences were obtained from CD4+ T cells from blood, cultured in vitro. These TCRs come from a human donor who had recovered from COVID-19.

The gene calls are TRBV7-2 and TRBJ2-7; TRBD2 aligns across 13 bases. Germline V gene lookup returns CDR1 SGHTA and CDR2 FQGNSA. This CDR3 has 16 residues. The V segment lost 5 bases and the J segment 6 bases; nucleotides outside the gene matches: 10. This chain's CDR3 is CASSTRTSGSQLEQYF. Written as DNA, the CDR3 is TGTGCCAGCAGCACACGGACTAGCGGGAGTCAGCTCGAGCAGTACTTC.

V and J are TRBV29-1 and TRBJ2-5; D perhaps matches TRBD2 (5 bases). V dropped 4 bases and J dropped 5 bases, with 11 bases sitting between them. Germline V CDR1 and CDR2: SQVTM, ANQGSEA. The CDR3 runs to 12 residues. CDR3 sequence reads: CSVVARRETQYF. CDR3 in DNA: TGCAGCGTTGTTGCTAGGAGGGAGACCCAGTACTTC.

The chain couples TRBV20-1 to TRBJ1-5; unclear D gene. Germline CDR1 reads DFQATT; CDR2 reads SNEGSKA (reference sequence). This CDR3 has 13 residues. Trimming removed 0 bases from V and 3 bases from J, with 6 bases in between. The CDR3 loop is CSARDRYNQPQHF. CDR3 DNA sequence: TGCAGTGCTAGAGACAGGTACAATCAGCCCCAGCATTTT.

The chain recombines TRBV20-1 with TRBJ1-2, with TRBD1 as a possible D gene (5 bases). CDR3 length equals 15 residues. V lost 2 bases and J 4 bases, leaving 17 bases between the germline ends. CDR1 DFQATT and CDR2 SNEGSKA come from the germline V gene (reference sequence). The CDR3 bases are TGCAGTGCTAGATGGGCAGGGAACGCCGCCTATGGCTACACCTTC. It is translated as CSARWAGNAAYGYTF.

CDR3 coding DNA: TGCAGTGCTAGGGGGGAGTCGGGGGTCTACGAGCAGTACTTC. It encodes CSARGESGVYEQYF. The gene calls are TRBV20-1 and TRBJ2-7; D may be TRBD2 (6 bases). Looked up from germline, CDR1 is DFQATT and CDR2 is SNEGSKA (reference sequence). With 3 bases removed from V and 3 bases from J, the gap between germline ends came to 15 bases. The CDR3 is made up of 14 amino acids.

This rearrangement joins TRBV5-1 to TRBJ2-7; D is undetermined. V lost 0 bases to trimming and J lost 0 bases, with 10 bases between them. The CDR3 contains 15 residues. Germline V CDR1 and CDR2: SGHRS, YFSETQ. The CDR3 loop reads CASSLGQVSSYEQYF. The CDR3 DNA follows: TGCGCCAGCAGCTTGGGGCAGGTGAGCTCCTACGAGCAGTACTTC. Based on the CDR3 plus reference TRBV5-1 and TRBJ2-7, the full variable domain is KAGVTQTPRYLIKTRGQQVTLSCSPISGHRSVSWYQQTPGQGLQFLFEYFSETQRNKGNFPGRFSGRQFSNSRSEMNVSTLELGDSALYLCASSLGQVSSYEQYFGPGTRLTVT.

This clonotype was picked up a small number of times. This chain joins TRBV15 and TRBJ2-5; 8 bases align to TRBD1. Germline V CDR1 and CDR2: LNHNV, YYDKDF (reference sequence). This CDR3 spans 17 amino acids. V was pared by 1 base and J by 2 bases, with 9 bases of the junction left unmatched. The CDR3 loop reads CATSRALGQAGQETQYF. CDR3 nucleotides: TGTGCCACCAGCAGAGCTTTGGGACAGGCGGGGCAAGAGACCCAGTACTTC.

The chain's CDR3 is CASSVLAVTNTGELFF. CDR3 DNA sequence: TGTGCCAGCAGCGTACTAGCGGTAACGAACACCGGGGAGCTGTTTTTT. V gene TRBV5-5 combines with J gene TRBJ2-2, with 8 nucleotides matching TRBD2. Germline V gives CDR1 SGHKS, CDR2 YYEKEE (reference sequence). CDR3 size: 16 residues. Trimming cost V 4 bases and J 0 bases; bases outside gene matches: 5.

Only a few counts were recorded for this clonotype. The chain carries TRBV11-3 and TRBJ1-6, with a possible D match to TRBD1 (5 bases). The CDR3 has 13 amino acids. Deletions cut 5 bases from V and 7 bases from J, with 9 bases between. Germline V gives CDR1 SGHNT, CDR2 YENEEA. The CDR3 nucleotides are TGTGCCAGCAGCCGCGGGGCGAATTCACCCCTCCACTTT. Protein sequence: CASSRGANSPLHF.

The chain is built from TRBV20-1 and TRBJ2-7, with 10 bases aligning to TRBD2. Per the germline V gene, CDR1 is DFQATT and CDR2 is SNEGSKA (reference sequence). The CDR3 is made up of 14 amino acids. J was trimmed by 3 bases and V by 6 bases; bases with no gene match: 8. The CDR3 coding sequence is TGCAGTGCAGCTGTTAGCGGGAGGTACTACGAGCAGTACTTC. As protein: CSAAVSGRYYEQYF.

This chain uses TRBV2 with TRBJ2-1; D could derive from TRBD1 or TRBD2 (6 bases each). The germline V gene has CDR1 SNHLY and CDR2 FYNNEI. The length of the CDR3 is 17 residues. Trimming removed 4 bases at V and 2 bases at J, with 18 bases between. CDR3 DNA: TGTGCCAGCAGTGTGGAGGGACAACGGGCCGCCTACAATGAGCAGTTCTTC. Its protein product is CASSVEGQRAAYNEQFF.

The V gene is TRBV20-1, the J gene TRBJ2-1; D call uncertain. Germline V gives CDR1 DFQATT, CDR2 SNEGSKA (reference sequence). CDR3 length equals 10 residues. The V gene lost 3 bases and the J gene lost 5 bases, with 2 bases spanning the gap. The DNA for the CDR3 is TGCAGTGCTAGTAACAATGAGCAGTTCTTC. Translating gives CSASNNEQFF.

The V call is TRBV7-3, the J call TRBJ2-2; no firm D call. Trimming left V 0 bases short and J 6 bases short, with 8 bases between. The CDR3 consists of 14 residues. Germline CDR1 SGHTA, CDR2 FQGTGA. In DNA, the CDR3 is TGTGCCAGCAGCTTAACGGTCCCGCCCGGGGAGCTGTTTTTT. Its protein product is CASSLTVPPGELFF.

The gene calls are TRBV7-6 and TRBJ2-5, with no clear D. Germline V gene data show CDR1 as SGHVS and CDR2 as FNYEAQ. The V and J ends lost 5 bases and 1 base respectively, with 2 bases between them. The CDR3 loop spans 11 amino acids. CDR3 loop: CASSLQETQYF. Here the CDR3 DNA reads TGTGCCAGCAGCCTCCAAGAGACCCAGTACTTC.

This chain links TRBV11-1 with TRBJ1-2, with no clear D. This CDR3 region has 15 residues. Germline CDR1 reads SGHAT; CDR2 reads FQDESV (reference sequence). The germline V and J ends were trimmed by 3 bases and 5 bases, with 16 bases remaining between them. CDR3 coding DNA: TGTGCCAGCAGCTTCGGTGAGGGCCCTACTTATGGCTACACCTTC. This sequence encodes CASSFGEGPTYGYTF.

The V gene is TRBV29-1, the J gene TRBJ2-2, with D perhaps given as TRBD1 or TRBD2 (5 bases each). The CDR3 runs to 14 residues. CDR1 and CDR2 from the germline V gene are SQVTM and ANQGSEA. Trimming left V 6 bases short and J 1 base short, with 12 bases between. As DNA, the CDR3 is TGCAGCGTACCGGGACCCTTGAACACCGGGGAGCTGTTTTTT. The encoded protein is CSVPGPLNTGELFF.

The chain employs TRBV28 and TRBJ2-7; perhaps TRBD2 as D (6 bases). With 4 bases removed from V and 4 bases from J, the gap between germline ends came to 11 bases. CDR3 size: 13 residues. Germline values: CDR1 MDHEN, CDR2 SYDVKM. The CDR3, as DNA: TGTGCCAGCAGTTGGACGGGGGTTTACGAGCAGTACTTC. Its protein is CASSWTGVYEQYF.

The V gene is TRBV7-9, the J gene TRBJ2-3; the match to TRBD1 covers 9 bases. V shed 4 bases, J shed 2 bases, and the junction held 4 bases outside the gene matches. Germline assignment: CDR1 SEHNR and CDR2 FQNEAQ (reference sequence). The CDR3 is made up of 15 amino acids. For the CDR3, the DNA is TGTGCCAGCAGCTCCGGGACAGGGACCACAGATACGCAGTATTTT. Its protein is CASSSGTGTTDTQYF.

By proportion, this clonotype is medium-sized. The V gene is TRBV7-8, the J gene TRBJ2-5; D gene unclear. The CDR3 is 14 residues long. CDR1 and CDR2 from the germline V gene are SGHVS and FQNEAQ. The V end was cut by 1 base, the J end by 2 bases, with 8 bases between. CDR3 DNA: TGTGCCAGCAGCTTAGTAACGCGACAAGAGACCCAGTACTTC. It is translated as CASSLVTRQETQYF. Together with reference TRBV7-8 and TRBJ2-5, the CDR3 gives the full variable domain: GAGVSQSPRYKVAKRGQDVALRCDPISGHVSLFWYQQALGQGPEFLTYFQNEAQLDKSGLPSDRFFAERPEGSVSTLKIQRTQQEDSAVYLCASSLVTRQETQYFGPGTRLLVL.

There are a few counts of this clonotype. This chain joins TRBV20-1 and TRBJ2-4; possibly TRBD1 or TRBD2 for D (5 bases each). V shed 6 bases and J shed 6 bases, with 12 bases lying between them. Germline V gene lookup returns CDR1 DFQATT and CDR2 SNEGSKA (reference sequence). CDR3 length: 12 amino acids. The CDR3 reads CSAGLRVNIQYF. Written as DNA, the CDR3 is TGCAGTGCCGGACTCAGGGTAAACATTCAGTACTTC.

The chain is built from TRBV30 and TRBJ1-2; D is unclear. Germline CDR1 is GTSNPN and CDR2 is SVGIG (reference sequence). Trimming took 4 bases from V and 4 from J, leaving 16 bases between them. The CDR3 covers 14 residues. CDR3 residues: CAWKRRIGSYGYTF. CDR3 DNA: TGTGCCTGGAAGAGAAGGATCGGAAGCTATGGCTACACCTTC.